This T cell receptor beta chain was retrieved from a study of shared clonotypes between healthy human individuals. Across the study: A few men and a couple of women, aged 18 to 49, were donors.

The V gene's germline CDR1 is SGHNT and CDR2 YENEEA. The CDR3 loop spans 14 amino acids. V was trimmed by 2 bases and J by 3 bases, leaving 9 bases between them. Generated by immunoSEQ multiplex PCR, the TCRdb table keeps only in-frame clones and is missing some. Of about 2.2 million clones detected, about 93% appear once; the ten largest clones hold about 1.5%. Note on this clone: The same CDR3 can be traced to other DNA sequences in this sample.

The naive CD8 population came from CD45RO-negative cells selected for CCR7, without terminally differentiated effector memory CD45RA+ cells. Sequenced sample: naive CD8+ T cells from PBMCs. This clonotype originated in a man younger than 35 in good health. Some clones in this sample may be carry-over from other donors' samples. J is TRBJ2-3 and V is TRBV11-3; D is unresolved. CDR3 in amino acids: CASSLRDGTDTQYF. The CDR3 DNA sequence: TGTGCCAGCAGCTTAAGGGATGGGACAGATACGCAGTATTTT.